The 2 T cell receptor beta chains listed next were all sequenced from one sample in a study of shared clonotypes between healthy human individuals (dated by TCRdb to the early 2020s). Library creation used the immunoSEQ multiplex PCR assay. TCRdb's version of the immuneACCESS table is confined to in-frame rearrangements and falls short of the full clone set. An unresolved V gene accounts for under half of the shortfall where checked; the remainder is of unknown origin. The sample profile shows about 1.1 million clones; around three quarters of them were found once. Clones ranked in the top ten supply 0.85% to 1% of the sample. Sequenced input: memory CD4+ T cells from PBMCs. Sample cell subset or site, as interpreted from the label and publication: CD45RA-negative fraction. Source of these receptors: a man aged 18 to 29 in good health. Some clones in this sample may be carry-over from other donors' samples.

This clone was detected only a few times. This rearrangement joins TRBV10-3 to TRBJ1-1, with 8 bases lining up with TRBD1. J was trimmed by 4 bases and V by 7 bases; bases with no gene match: 5. Germline CDR1 is ENHRY and CDR2 is SYGVKD. The CDR3 totals 13 residues. The DNA of the CDR3 is TGTGCCATCACCGAACAGGGGGGCACTGAAGCTTTCTTT. It specifies CAITEQGGTEAFF.

The chain is built from TRBV2 and TRBJ1-1; TRBD1 agrees at 7 bases. With 4 bases clipped from V and 2 bases from J, the junction kept 10 bases outside the gene matches. The CDR3 contains 16 residues. Germline CDR1 reads SNHLY; CDR2 reads FYNNEI. The CDR3 spells CASSVEMGQLNTEAFF. CDR3 in DNA: TGTGCCAGCAGTGTTGAGATGGGACAGTTAAACACTGAAGCTTTCTTT.